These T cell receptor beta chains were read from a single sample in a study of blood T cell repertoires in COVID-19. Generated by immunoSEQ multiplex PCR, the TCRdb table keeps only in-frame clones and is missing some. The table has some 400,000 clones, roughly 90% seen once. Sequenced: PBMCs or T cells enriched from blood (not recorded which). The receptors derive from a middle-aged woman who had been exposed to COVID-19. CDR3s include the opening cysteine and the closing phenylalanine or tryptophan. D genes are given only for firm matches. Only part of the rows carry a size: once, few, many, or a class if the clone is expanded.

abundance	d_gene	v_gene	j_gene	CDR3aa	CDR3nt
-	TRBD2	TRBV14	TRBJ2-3	CASSQDRSAGDTDTQYF	TGTGCCAGCAGCCAAGATAGGTCAGCGGGGGACACAGATACGCAGTATTTT
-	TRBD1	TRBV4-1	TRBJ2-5	CASSQVTGVPPTQYF	TGCGCCAGCAGCCAAGTGACAGGGGTACCCCCGACCCAGTACTTC
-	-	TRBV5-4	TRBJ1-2	CASSYGRGYTF	TGTGCCAGCAGCTACGGTCGAGGCTACACCTTC
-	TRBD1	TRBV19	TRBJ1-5	CASIEGDRESNQPQHF	TGTGCCAGTATTGAGGGGGACAGGGAGAGCAATCAGCCCCAGCATTTT
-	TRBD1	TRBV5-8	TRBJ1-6	CASSLYRGQGSPLHF	TGTGCCAGCAGCTTGTACAGGGGCCAAGGCTCACCCCTCCACTTT
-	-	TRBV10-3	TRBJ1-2	CAISESYSYTF	TGTGCCATCAGTGAGTCCTATAGCTACACCTTC
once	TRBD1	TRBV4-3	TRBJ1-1	CASSHGPGQASEAFF	TGCGCCAGCAGCCATGGTCCGGGACAGGCGTCTGAAGCTTTCTTT
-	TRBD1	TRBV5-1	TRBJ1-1	CASSPRQGATEAFF	TGCGCCAGCAGCCCCAGACAGGGCGCCACTGAAGCTTTCTTT
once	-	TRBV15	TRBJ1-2	CATTVDRINYGYTF	TGTGCCACCACCGTCGACAGAATTAACTATGGCTACACCTTC
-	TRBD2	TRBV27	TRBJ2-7	CASSSGGTKTYEQYF	TGTGCCAGCAGTTCTGGAGGGACTAAAACCTACGAGCAGTACTTC
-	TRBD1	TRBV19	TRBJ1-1	CASSRTGNTEAFF	TGTGCCAGTAGCCGGACAGGGAACACTGAAGCTTTCTTT
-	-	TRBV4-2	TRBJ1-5	CASSQGQGNQPQHF	TGTGCCAGCAGCCAGGGGCAAGGCAATCAGCCCCAGCATTTT
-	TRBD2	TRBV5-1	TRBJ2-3	CASAGNSGRGTDTQYF	TGCGCCAGCGCCGGCAATAGCGGGAGAGGCACAGATACGCAGTATTTT
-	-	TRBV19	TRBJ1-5	CASTPRYSNQPQHF	TGTGCCAGTACCCCCAGGTATAGCAATCAGCCCCAGCATTTT
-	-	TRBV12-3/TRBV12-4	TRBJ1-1	CASSLSVQGAFF	TGTGCCAGCAGTTTATCTGTTCAGGGAGCTTTCTTT
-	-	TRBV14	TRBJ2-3	CASSQWGLGMTDTQYF	TGTGCCAGCAGCCAATGGGGACTGGGGATGACAGATACGCAGTATTTT
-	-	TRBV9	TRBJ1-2	CASSVASGYGYTF	TGTGCCAGCAGCGTAGCATCAGGCTATGGCTACACCTTC
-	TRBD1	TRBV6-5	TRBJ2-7	CASSYSRDRTYEQYF	TGTGCCAGCAGTTACAGTCGGGACAGGACCTACGAGCAGTACTTC
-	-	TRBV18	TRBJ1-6	CASSPVLDSPLHF	TGTGCCAGCTCACCGGTACTAGATTCACCCCTCCACTTT
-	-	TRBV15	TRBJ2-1	CATSSSGALSSYNEQFF	TGTGCCACCAGCTCATCGGGTGCCCTTAGCTCCTACAATGAGCAGTTCTTC
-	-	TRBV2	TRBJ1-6	CASQRTFNSPLHF	TGTGCCAGCCAGCGGACCTTTAATTCACCCCTCCACTTT
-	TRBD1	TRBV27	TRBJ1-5	CASSETGAGQPQHF	TGTGCCAGCAGTGAGACAGGGGCGGGTCAGCCCCAGCATTTT
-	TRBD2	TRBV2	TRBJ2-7	CASSETSGRWYEQYF	TGTGCCAGCAGCGAGACTAGCGGGAGGTGGTACGAGCAGTACTTC
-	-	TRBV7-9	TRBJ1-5	CASSFAESISNQPQHF	TGTGCCAGCAGCTTTGCTGAGAGTATTAGCAATCAGCCCCAGCATTTT
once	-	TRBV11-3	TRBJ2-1	CASSPQGRVEQFF	TGTGCCAGCAGCCCGCAGGGGCGGGTTGAGCAGTTCTTC
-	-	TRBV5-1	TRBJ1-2	CASSLVDNYGYTF	TGCGCCAGCAGCTTGGTAGATAACTATGGCTACACCTTC
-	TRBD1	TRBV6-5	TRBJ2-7	CASRGTGFYEQYF	TGTGCCAGCAGGGGGACAGGGTTTTACGAGCAGTACTTC
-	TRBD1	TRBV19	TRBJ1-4	CASRKGGQTTNEKLFF	TGTGCCAGTAGAAAAGGGGGCCAGACAACTAATGAAAAACTGTTTTTT
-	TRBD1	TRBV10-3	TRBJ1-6	CAISHRDRGDNSPLHF	TGTGCCATCAGCCACCGGGACAGGGGAGATAATTCACCCCTCCACTTT
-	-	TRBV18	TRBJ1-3	CASSPGTSFSGNTIYF	TGTGCCAGCTCACCGGGCACCAGCTTCTCTGGAAACACCATATATTTT
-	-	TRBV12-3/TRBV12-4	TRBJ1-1	CASSWGPNTEAFF	TGTGCCAGCAGCTGGGGCCCGAACACTGAAGCTTTCTTT
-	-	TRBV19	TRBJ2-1	CASSINPINEQFF	TGTGCCAGTAGTATAAATCCAATCAATGAGCAGTTCTTC
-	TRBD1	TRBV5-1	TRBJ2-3	CASSQAGTGSYDTQYF	TGCGCCAGCAGCCAGGCCGGGACAGGGAGTTACGATACGCAGTATTTT
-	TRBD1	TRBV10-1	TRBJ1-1	CASREGQRSEAFF	TGCGCCAGCAGGGAGGGACAGAGATCCGAAGCTTTCTTT
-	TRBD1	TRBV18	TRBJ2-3	CASSPQQGGVADTQYF	TGTGCCAGCTCACCACAACAGGGGGGTGTTGCAGATACGCAGTATTTT
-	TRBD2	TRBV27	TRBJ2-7	CAIGTSVGVMEYF	TGTGCCATCGGGACTAGCGTTGGGGTGATGGAGTACTTC
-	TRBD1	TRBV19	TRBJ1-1	CASRQRGRYRMNTEAFF	TGTGCCAGTAGACAGAGGGGGCGCTATCGAATGAACACTGAAGCTTTCTTT
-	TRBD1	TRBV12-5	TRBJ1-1	CASGFRGLTEAFF	TGTGCTAGTGGTTTCAGGGGGCTCACTGAAGCTTTCTTT
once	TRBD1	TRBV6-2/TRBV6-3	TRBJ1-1	CASSLRQGASEAFF	TGTGCCAGCAGCCTCCGACAGGGGGCGTCTGAAGCTTTCTTT
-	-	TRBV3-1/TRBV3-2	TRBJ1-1	CASSPRGSAEAFF	TGTGCCAGCAGCCCTCGGGGAAGCGCTGAAGCTTTCTTT
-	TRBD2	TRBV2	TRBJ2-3	CASSVGLATTDTQYF	TGTGCCAGCAGTGTCGGACTAGCGACCACAGATACGCAGTATTTT
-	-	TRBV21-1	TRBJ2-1	CASLQNNRGRTCNEQFF	TGTGCCAGCCTTCAGAATAACCGAGGACGGACTTGCAATGAGCAGTTCTTC
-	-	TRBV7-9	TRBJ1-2	CASSPTRAGTIYGYTF	TGTGCCAGCAGCCCAACGCGGGCCGGAACCATCTATGGCTACACCTTC
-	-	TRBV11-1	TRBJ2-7	CASSLAAGSSYEQYF	TGTGCCAGCAGCTTAGCAGCGGGTAGCTCCTACGAGCAGTACTTC
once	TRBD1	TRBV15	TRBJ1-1	CATNQGGNTEAFF	TGTGCCACCAACCAGGGGGGGAACACTGAAGCTTTCTTT
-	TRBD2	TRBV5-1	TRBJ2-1	CASSLDQRGAQFF	TGCGCCAGCAGCTTGGATCAGCGGGGTGCCCAGTTCTTC